Shown below are 30 T cell receptor beta chains from a single sample sequenced in a study of T cells after yellow fever vaccination (dated by TCRdb to the late 2010s). Libraries came from 5' RACE. TCRdb names Illumina HiSeq 2500 as the instrument used. TCRdb reanalyzed the raw reads on its own, using fastp at Q25 for trimming and MiXCR for clone calling, and kept in-frame beta chains. Rows matching on CDR3 protein sequence are summarized as one entry with the most common DNA and genes. Across this sample there are a few hundred thousand distinct CDR3 sequences, with 11% seen only once. The ten largest make up around 20% of the sample. The treatment or condition label, as the study defines it: live attenuated yellow fever vaccine strain. The specimen was PBMCs, collected on the day of the first yellow fever vaccination. These receptors were collected from a young man who received the YFV17D yellow fever vaccine.

The J gene is TRBJ1-1, the V gene TRBV5-1; no clear D. Germline V gene lookup returns CDR1 SGHRS and CDR2 YFSETQ. V lost 1 base, J lost 3 bases, and 7 bases lay in between. This CDR3 contains 13 residues. The CDR3 is CASSLKRDTEAFF. The CDR3 DNA is TGCGCCAGCAGCTTGAAACGGGACACTGAAGCTTTCTTT.

This clonotype turned up a few times. The V call is TRBV18, the J call TRBJ1-1; maybe TRBD1 (5 bases). Per germline, CDR1 KGHSH and CDR2 LQKENI. The V and J ends lost 3 bases and 1 base respectively, with 9 bases between them. The CDR3 is made up of 14 amino acids. This CDR3 reads CASSPRRGNTEAFF. The CDR3 nucleotides read TGTGCCAGCTCACCCAGGAGGGGGAACACTGAAGCTTTCTTT.

This clonotype was detected only a few times. The chain is built from TRBV28 and TRBJ1-4; D ambiguous. V lost 4 bases, J lost 7 bases, and 7 bases lay in between. The length of the CDR3 is 12 residues. Germline CDR1 reads MDHEN; CDR2 reads SYDVKM. The CDR3 protein is CASSSSLEKLFF. The CDR3 nucleotides read TGTGCCAGCAGTTCGAGCCTTGAAAAACTGTTTTTT.

This clonotype was observed a few times. This chain uses TRBV9 with TRBJ2-5; 10 bases fit TRBD2. Trimming at V came to 3 bases and at J to 5 bases, leaving 13 bases not matched to a gene. CDR1 is SGDLS and CDR2 is YYNGEE in the germline V gene. The CDR3 runs to 17 residues. This chain's CDR3 is CASSASGLAENGETQYF. CDR3 DNA: TGTGCCAGCAGCGCTAGCGGACTAGCGGAGAATGGGGAGACCCAGTACTTC.

This clonotype was recorded a few times. The chain combines TRBV5-1 with TRBJ2-3; D ambiguous. CDR1 and CDR2 (germline): SGHRS, YFSETQ. Between the trimmed V and J ends, which lost 0 bases and 5 bases, there was a span of 7 bases. The CDR3 runs to 13 residues. This CDR3 is CASSLGYEDTQYF. The CDR3 DNA reads as TGCGCCAGCAGCTTGGGCTATGAAGATACGCAGTATTTT.

This clonotype was observed a few times. This chain uses TRBV30 with TRBJ2-1, with 10 bases aligning to TRBD1. V lost 5 bases, J lost 3 bases, and 4 bases stayed unmatched. Germline V gene sequence: CDR1 GTSNPN, CDR2 SVGIG (reference sequence). This CDR3 is built from 14 residues. The CDR3 DNA reads TGTGCCTGGCTCCGGGACAGGGGCTACAATGAGCAGTTCTTC. It is translated as CAWLRDRGYNEQFF.

At least ten counts were recorded for this clonotype. The chain couples TRBV9 to TRBJ2-2; 8 nucleotides align to TRBD1. The CDR3 contains 16 residues. Germline assignment: CDR1 SGDLS and CDR2 YYNGEE. The V segment lost 4 bases and the J segment 1 base; nucleotides outside the gene matches: 6. As DNA, the CDR3 is TGTGCCAGCAGCCCACGGACAGGGATGAACACCGGGGAGCTGTTTTTT. Protein product: CASSPRTGMNTGELFF.

The V gene is TRBV12-3 or TRBV12-4, the J gene TRBJ2-3; D call uncertain. Trimming removed 6 bases from V and 0 bases from J, with 13 bases in between. The CDR3 has 15 amino acids. The CDR3 DNA is TGTGCCAGCAGCCATGAAATCTCGAGCACAGATACGCAGTATTTT. Encoded protein: CASSHEISSTDTQYF.

The CDR3 loop reads CASSSPHYRGPTDTQYF. In DNA form, the CDR3 reads TGTGCCAGCAGCTCGCCCCACTACAGGGGTCCCACAGATACGCAGTATTTT. This chain uses TRBV7-2 with TRBJ2-3; 7 nucleotides line up with TRBD1. The CDR3 runs to 17 residues. Trimming took 4 bases from V and 2 from J; bases not matched to a gene: 12. Looked up from germline, CDR1 is SGHTA and CDR2 is FQGNSA.

The chain joins TRBV2 to TRBJ2-7; D possibly corresponds to TRBD1 (6 bases). V lost 6 bases, J lost 3 bases, and 15 bases lay in between. CDR3 size: 14 residues. The germline V gene encodes CDR1 SNHLY and CDR2 FYNNEI. CDR3 coding DNA: TGTGCCAGCAGGGGGCCATCCAGGGGCTACGAGCAGTACTTC. Protein: CASRGPSRGYEQYF.

The chain couples TRBV27 to TRBJ1-1; D is unclear. There are 11 residues in the CDR3. V was pared by 9 bases and J by 8 bases, with 13 bases between. Germline V gene data show CDR1 as MNHEY and CDR2 as SMNVEV (reference sequence). In nucleotides, the CDR3 is TGTGCCAGTCTATCCGGGTGGGAAGCTTTCTTT. As protein: CASLSGWEAFF.

This rearrangement joins TRBV23-1 to TRBJ2-2, with D possibly being TRBD1 or TRBD2 (6 bases each). TRBV23-1 falls under the ORF class, with uncertain function. V was pared by 1 base and J by 3 bases, with 9 bases between. This CDR3 region has 15 residues. Here the CDR3 DNA reads TGCGCCAGCAGTCAATGGGGGGCGGACACCGGGGAGCTGTTTTTT. Protein: CASSQWGADTGELFF.

This chain links TRBV24-1 with TRBJ2-2, with D possibly being TRBD1 or TRBD2 (5 bases each). The V gene lost 0 bases and the J gene lost 1 base, with 5 bases spanning the gap. CDR3 size: 15 residues. Germline lookup yields CDR1 KGHDR and CDR2 SFDVKD. The CDR3 region has the DNA TGTGCCACCAGTGATTTGGGGGGGAACACCGGGGAGCTGTTTTTT. This codes for CATSDLGGNTGELFF.

This rearrangement joins TRBV5-1 to TRBJ1-4; no firm D call. CDR3 length: 12 amino acids. In germline, CDR1 is SGHRS, CDR2 YFSETQ. With 4 bases removed from V and 7 bases from J, the gap between germline ends came to 8 bases. CDR3 nucleotide sequence: TGCGCCAGCAGCGGGTATGGTGAAAAACTGTTTTTT. The encoded protein is CASSGYGEKLFF. The full variable domain, with the rest looked up from reference TRBV5-1 and TRBJ1-4, is KAGVTQTPRYLIKTRGQQVTLSCSPISGHRSVSWYQQTPGQGLQFLFEYFSETQRNKGNFPGRFSGRQFSNSRSEMNVSTLELGDSALYLCASSGYGEKLFFGSGTQLSVL.

This clonotype was seen ten or more times. The V and J genes are TRBV5-1 and TRBJ2-7; D not certain. The CDR3 length is 15 residues. In germline, CDR1 is SGHRS, CDR2 YFSETQ. V was clipped by 0 bases and J by 0 bases, with 10 bases between them. CDR3 DNA: TGCGCCAGCAGCTTGGTACACTTCATCTCCTACGAGCAGTACTTC. Protein: CASSLVHFISYEQYF. Drawing the rest from reference TRBV5-1 and TRBJ2-7, the complete variable domain is KAGVTQTPRYLIKTRGQQVTLSCSPISGHRSVSWYQQTPGQGLQFLFEYFSETQRNKGNFPGRFSGRQFSNSRSEMNVSTLELGDSALYLCASSLVHFISYEQYFGPGTRLTVT.

This clonotype was counted many times. This chain links TRBV12-3 or TRBV12-4 with TRBJ2-1; 12 nucleotides match TRBD2. Trimming at V came to 2 bases and at J to 5 bases, leaving 1 base not matched to a gene. The CDR3 sequence is 15 residues long. CDR3 sequence reads: CASSLLAGGHNEQFF. DNA for the CDR3: TGTGCCAGCAGTTTACTAGCGGGGGGGCACAATGAGCAGTTCTTC.

This chain links TRBV5-1 with TRBJ2-1; 7 bases are shared with TRBD1. V was clipped by 4 bases and J by 7 bases; unmatched bases: 14. This CDR3 is 16 amino acids long. The germline gives CDR1 SGHRS, CDR2 YFSETQ. The CDR3: CASSGTTGPMGNEQFF. CDR3 nucleotides: TGCGCCAGCAGCGGGACGACAGGGCCGATGGGGAATGAGCAGTTCTTC.

The chain carries TRBV7-9 and TRBJ2-5; 7 bases line up with TRBD1. J gave up 5 bases and V 3 bases, and 9 bases lay outside the gene matches. This CDR3 comprises 15 residues. Per the germline V gene, CDR1 is SEHNR and CDR2 is FQNEAQ (reference sequence). This CDR3 reads CASSFLLRGYETQYF. The CDR3, as DNA: TGTGCCAGCAGCTTCCTCCTCAGGGGGTACGAGACCCAGTACTTC.

This clonotype was seen ten or more times. The J gene is TRBJ1-1, the V gene TRBV7-2; a weak D match, TRBD1 (5 bases). CDR3 length equals 14 residues. Germline CDR1 is SGHTA and CDR2 is FQGNSA. The V gene lost 1 base and the J gene lost 5 bases, with 11 bases spanning the gap. CDR3 in DNA: TGTGCCAGCAGCTTAGGGCAGGGTAGAACTGAAGCTTTCTTT. The encoded protein is CASSLGQGRTEAFF.

In this sample, this clonotype turned up many times. This chain connects TRBV6-5 to TRBJ2-7, with TRBD1 as a possible D gene (6 bases). The CDR3 runs to 12 residues. Germline loops: CDR1 MNHEY, CDR2 SVGAGI. Trimming removed 8 bases from V and 3 bases from J, with 11 bases in between. CDR3 in amino acids: CASPIRGYEQYV. Written as DNA, the CDR3 is TGTGCCAGCCCTATCAGGGGCTACGAGCAGTACGTC.

This clonotype was observed a handful of times. This chain uses TRBV6-4 with TRBJ2-3; D is ambiguous. CDR3 length: 15 residues. Trimming stripped 4 bases from V and 0 bases from J, with 11 bases between. Germline assignment: CDR1 MRHNA and CDR2 SNTAGT. CDR3 protein: CASSAHSASTDTQYF. The CDR3 DNA reads TGTGCCAGCAGTGCTCACTCCGCGAGCACAGATACGCAGTATTTT.

This clonotype showed up many times. The chain employs TRBV7-9 and TRBJ2-2; D unresolved. The CDR3 totals 14 residues. Germline CDR1 is SEHNR and CDR2 is FQNEAQ (reference sequence). V lost 1 base and J 6 bases, leaving 9 bases between the germline ends. Written as DNA, the CDR3 is TGTGCCAGCAGCTTAGAGGACGTGTCCGGGGAGCTGTTTTTT. It translates to CASSLEDVSGELFF.

This clonotype was counted between two and nine times. The CDR3 sequence: CASSLALGRADTQYF. Here the CDR3 DNA reads TGTGCCAGCAGCTTAGCTCTGGGTCGCGCAGATACGCAGTATTTT. The chain combines TRBV11-2 with TRBJ2-3; unclear D gene. V was clipped by 1 base and J by 4 bases, with 12 bases between them. This CDR3 region has 15 residues. Germline-derived CDR1 and CDR2 are SGHAT and FQNNGV.

The chain links TRBV6-1 to TRBJ1-1; D is perhaps TRBD1 (6 bases). This CDR3 has 15 residues. The germline V gene has CDR1 MNHNS and CDR2 SASEGT. With 6 bases removed from V and 4 bases from J, the gap between germline ends came to 18 bases. The CDR3 DNA reads TGTGCCAGCAGGATACAGGGTATGGGGAGCACTGAAGCTTTCTTT. Translation: CASRIQGMGSTEAFF.

This clonotype showed up just a few times. The chain uses TRBV15 and TRBJ1-1, with D maybe TRBD1 (5 bases). Trimming shortened V by 1 base and J by 5 bases, and 8 bases separated the two germline ends. Germline lookup yields CDR1 LNHNV and CDR2 YYDKDF (reference sequence). This CDR3 has 13 residues. CDR3 sequence: CATSRVQGTEAFF. Here the CDR3 DNA reads TGTGCCACCAGCAGAGTCCAGGGAACTGAAGCTTTCTTT.

This chain uses TRBV7-2 with TRBJ2-6; D unclear. Trimming left V 2 bases short and J 4 bases short, with 12 bases between. CDR1 is SGHTA and CDR2 is FQGNSA in the germline V gene. This CDR3 region has 16 residues. CDR3 in amino acids: CASSLRRLLGANVLTF. In nucleotides, the CDR3 is TGTGCCAGCAGCTTAAGGCGCCTCCTGGGGGCCAACGTCCTGACTTTC.

This clonotype showed up just a few times. The chain is built from TRBV6-2 or TRBV6-3 and TRBJ1-2; D remains unclear. Per the germline V gene, CDR1 is MNHEY and CDR2 is SVGEGT. The V gene lost 6 bases and the J gene lost 5 bases, with 16 bases spanning the gap. The CDR3 length is 14 residues. CDR3 nucleotide sequence: TGTGCCAGCAGCCGATTCCCTAGTCCATATGGCTACACCTTC. Translated: CASSRFPSPYGYTF.

The CDR3 sequence is CASSFKPWFVEGPDTQYF. CDR3 nucleotide sequence: TGTGCCAGCAGCTTCAAGCCCTGGTTCGTGGAGGGCCCAGATACGCAGTATTTT. The chain is built from TRBV11-1 and TRBJ2-3, with TRBD2 as a possible D gene (6 bases). This CDR3 region has 18 residues. Trimming took 3 bases from V and 4 from J, leaving 23 bases between them. Germline CDR1 is SGHAT and CDR2 is FQDESV (reference sequence).

The chain links TRBV7-8 to TRBJ1-6; D is undetermined. The CDR3 length is 16 residues. V lost 1 base and J lost 0, with 7 bases in between. The V gene's germline CDR1 is SGHVS and CDR2 FQNEAQ. CDR3 sequence reads: CASSLDSNSYNSPLHF. The CDR3 DNA reads as TGTGCCAGCAGCTTAGACAGCAACTCCTATAATTCACCCCTCCACTTT.

The chain uses TRBV7-9 and TRBJ1-5; TRBD1 aligns across 7 bases. The J segment lost 4 bases and the V segment lost 6 bases, leaving 9 bases of the junction unmatched. The CDR3 has 15 amino acids. Germline-derived CDR1 and CDR2 are SEHNR and FQNEAQ (reference sequence). Written as DNA, the CDR3 is TGTGCCAGCAGTACTGGGGGACAGCAAAATCAGCCCCAGCATTTT. This codes for CASSTGGQQNQPQHF. Filled out from reference TRBV7-9 and TRBJ1-5, the complete variable domain reads DTGVSQNPRHKITKRGQNVTFRCDPISEHNRLYWYRQTLGQGPEFLTYFQNEAQLEKSRLLSDRFSAERPKGSFSTLEIQRTEQGDSAMYLCASSTGGQQNQPQHFGDGTRLSIL.